This TCR beta chain is drawn from a study of TIL therapy for anti-PD-1-resistant metastatic lung cancer. Overall study context: By whole-exome sequencing, median non-synonymous tumor mutation burden was roughly 1.6 mutations per megabase.

The CDR3 contains 14 residues. V lost 4 bases and J lost 5, with 12 bases in between. CDR1 and CDR2 (germline): LNHNV, YYDKDF (reference sequence). The immunoSEQ assay was v3. Each library reached 2 million or so read pairs, or 5-6 million at deep level. Only in-frame clones appear in the TCRdb table, and some are missing; sequencing was by immunoSEQ multiplex PCR. The sample consists of over 20,000 clones, just under 75% of them appearing once. The time point here: pre-treatment sample, taken before nivolumab and TIL therapy. The tumor samples were excised metastases, mostly pleural nodules or supraclavicular lymph nodes.

This TCR was recovered from a person aged 25 to 79 with non-small cell lung cancer. Here the sequenced sample was tumor tissue, taken at baseline. The chain combines TRBV15 with TRBJ1-5; D is uncertain. The CDR3 region has the DNA TGTGCCACCAGCACAACGTCGGATCATCAGCCCCAGCATTTT. This sequence encodes CATSTTSDHQPQHF.